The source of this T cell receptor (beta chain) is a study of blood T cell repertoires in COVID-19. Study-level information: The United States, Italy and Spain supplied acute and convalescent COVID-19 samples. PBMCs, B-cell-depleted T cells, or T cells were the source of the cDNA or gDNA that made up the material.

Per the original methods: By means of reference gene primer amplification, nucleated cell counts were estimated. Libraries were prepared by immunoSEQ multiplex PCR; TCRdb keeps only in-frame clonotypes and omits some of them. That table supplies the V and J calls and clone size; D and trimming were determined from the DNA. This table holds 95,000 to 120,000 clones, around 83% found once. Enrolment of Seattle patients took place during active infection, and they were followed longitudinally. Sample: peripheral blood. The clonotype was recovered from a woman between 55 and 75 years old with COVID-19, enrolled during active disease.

The CDR3 coding sequence is TGCGCCAGCAGCTTGCGACCAGGGGACACCGGGGAGCTGTTTTTT. As protein: CASSLRPGDTGELFF. This chain connects TRBV5-1 to TRBJ2-2, with D possibly being TRBD1 (6 bases). Germline CDR1 and CDR2: SGHRS and YFSETQ. This CDR3 spans 15 amino acids. Trimming stripped 1 base from V and 3 bases from J, with 10 bases between. Full variable domain (rest looked up from reference TRBV5-1 and TRBJ2-2): KAGVTQTPRYLIKTRGQQVTLSCSPISGHRSVSWYQQTPGQGLQFLFEYFSETQRNKGNFPGRFSGRQFSNSRSEMNVSTLELGDSALYLCASSLRPGDTGELFFGEGSRLTVL.